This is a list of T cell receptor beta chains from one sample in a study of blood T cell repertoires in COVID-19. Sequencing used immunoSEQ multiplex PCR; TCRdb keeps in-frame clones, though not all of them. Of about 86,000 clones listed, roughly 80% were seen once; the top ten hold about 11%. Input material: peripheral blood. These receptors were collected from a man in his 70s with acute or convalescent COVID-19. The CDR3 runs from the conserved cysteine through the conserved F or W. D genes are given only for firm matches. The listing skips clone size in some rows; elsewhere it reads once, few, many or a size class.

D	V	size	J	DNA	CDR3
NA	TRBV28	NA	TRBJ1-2	TGTGCCACCAAACGGGACAATGCATTGACGGGCTATGGCTACACCTTC	CATKRDNALTGYGYTF
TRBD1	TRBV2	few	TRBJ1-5	TGTGCCAGCAGACTACAGGGGCTTCAGCCCCAGCATTTT	CASRLQGLQPQHF
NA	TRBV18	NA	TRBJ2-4	TGTGCCAGCTCACCGGGGCAGGCCCAAAACATTCAGTACTTC	CASSPGQAQNIQYF
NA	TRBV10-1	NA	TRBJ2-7	TGCGCCAGCAGTGAGTCGAGGGTCCGAACCTACGAGCAGTACTTC	CASSESRVRTYEQYF
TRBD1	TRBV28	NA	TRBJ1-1	TGTGCCAGCAGCCCAGGGACAGGGTATGTGGACACTGAAGCTTTCTTT	CASSPGTGYVDTEAFF
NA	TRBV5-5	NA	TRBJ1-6	TGTGCCAGCAGCTACTCAGGGTTGGGTAATTCACCCCTCCACTTT	CASSYSGLGNSPLHF
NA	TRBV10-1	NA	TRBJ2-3	TGCGCCAGCAGATCCGGGCCAGGGCAAATCTCTAGCACAGATACGCAGTATTTT	CASRSGPGQISSTDTQYF
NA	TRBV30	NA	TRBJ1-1	TGTGCCTGGAGTGGTAGGGGAGAAGCTTTCTTT	CAWSGRGEAFF
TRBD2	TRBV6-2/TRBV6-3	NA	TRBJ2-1	TGTGCCAGCAGTCCGAGACTAGCGGGGGGGCCACATGAGCAGTTCTTC	CASSPRLAGGPHEQFF
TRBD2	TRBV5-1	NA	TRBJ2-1	TGCGCCAGCAGCTTGGGCAGGACTAGCGGGGGGGTCGCAGGCTACAATGAGCAGTTCTTC	CASSLGRTSGGVAGYNEQFF
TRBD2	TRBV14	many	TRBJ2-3	TGTGCCAGCAGCCAGCCTAGCGGGGGGGATCAAGATACGCAGTATTTT	CASSQPSGGDQDTQYF
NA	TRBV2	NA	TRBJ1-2	TGTGCCAGCAGTGTGGCCGGGGGGGACTATGGCTACACCTTC	CASSVAGGDYGYTF
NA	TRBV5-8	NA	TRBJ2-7	TGTGCCAGCAGCTTGGGATTTGGGGCCAGGAACTACGAGCAGTACTTC	CASSLGFGARNYEQYF
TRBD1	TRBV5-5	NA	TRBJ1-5	TGTGCCAGCAGCCTCGGGACAGGGGTAGACCAGCCCCAGCATTTT	CASSLGTGVDQPQHF
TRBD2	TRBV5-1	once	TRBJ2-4	TGCGCCAGCAGCTCCCTCGGGGGGGGGCGCGGAGACATTCAGTACTTC	CASSSLGGGRGDIQYF
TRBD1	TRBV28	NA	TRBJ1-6	TGTGCCAGCAGTTCCGGGACAGTTAATTCACCCCTCCACTTT	CASSSGTVNSPLHF
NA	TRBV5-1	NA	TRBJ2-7	TGCGCCAGCAGCAAAACTCGGACAGAGTCCTACGAGCAGTACTTC	CASSKTRTESYEQYF
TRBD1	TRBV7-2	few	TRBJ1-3	TGTGCCAGCAGCTTAGCGACAGGGTTTACTGGAAACACCATATATTTT	CASSLATGFTGNTIYF
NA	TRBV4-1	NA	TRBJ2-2	TGCGCCAGCAGCCCGGGGGAGACCGGGGAGCTGTTTTTT	CASSPGETGELFF
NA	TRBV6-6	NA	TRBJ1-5	TGTGCCAGCAGTTACTCGGGACATCCGGTTCAGCCCCAGCATTTT	CASSYSGHPVQPQHF
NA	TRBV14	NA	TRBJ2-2	TGTGCCAACAGCCAAGTGCAGGGAGGTACCGGGGAGCTGTTTTTT	CANSQVQGGTGELFF
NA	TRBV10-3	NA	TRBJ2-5	TGTGCCATCAGTGAAGGGCCAGGAAGGGGGGAGACCCAGTACTTC	CAISEGPGRGETQYF